This T cell receptor (beta chain) originates from a study of T cell responses to AZD1222 COVID-19 vaccine. Only in-frame clones appear in the TCRdb table, and some are missing; sequencing was by immunoSEQ multiplex PCR. Of around 120,000 clones in the sample, about 93% were seen once. Sequencing used peripheral blood, obtained 28 days after the second AZD1222 dose. The TCR was taken from an adult who received the AZD1222 COVID-19 vaccine.

CDR3 protein: CASPAAFHEQFF. The DNA of the CDR3 is TGTGCCAGCCCCGCAGCGTTCCATGAGCAGTTCTTC. The gene calls are TRBV21-1 and TRBJ2-1; the table names TRBD2, a call not compared with the DNA. TRBV21-1 is a pseudogene locus. The CDR3 sequence is 12 residues long.